The entry below gives a single T cell receptor beta chain sequence along with its context. Its recognized antigen is unknown. Within one base of it there is no much larger clone, and no base qualities were kept. The source of the sample is a study of cytomegalovirus exposure and HLA in healthy donors (dated by TCRdb to about 2017). For the wider study: An earlier analysis of approximately 640 of the donors reported 276 Gb of sequence data and approximately 110 million unique TCR beta sequences from 150 million to 200 million T cells. Rather than using new phenotypic data, the later analysis identified candidate immune exposures from TCR beta sequences and from how often those sequences occurred across donors. The study profiled the T cell repertoires of under 850 subjects by immunosequencing and related them to cytomegalovirus serostatus. Of the approximately 370 genotyped donors, roughly 80% were placed in the genetic ancestry cluster associated with self-reported Caucasian donors. Because of strong linkage in the cohort, roughly five DR-DQ haplotypes were treated as single units for association and clustering. In an earlier analysis of 500 to 650 of the donors, high-throughput TCR beta sequencing was used to judge whether each TCR beta V gene segment behaved as functional or pseudogenic. Donor age, sex, ethnicity and CMV serostatus were compiled together with the repertoire data. Along with the approximately 700-subject first cohort, a separate validation cohort of over a hundred different subjects was used. Among a few hundred genotyped donors of the cohort, an average of about 240,000 unique TCR beta nucleotide sequences were sequenced per donor, roughly 18% of them non-productive. The study aimed to test whether signatures of past pathogen exposure could be identified by cataloging public T cell receptors. High-throughput TCR immunosequencing, statistical association of individual TCRs with disease status, and machine learning were combined to predict cytomegalovirus infection status. Approximately 300 gigabases of sequencing data and around 80 million unique TCR sequences made up an early release that covered over 550 HLA-typed donors. Typing coverage differed by locus: A, B, C, DRB1 and DQB1 were typed in roughly 620-630 donors, DQA1 in approximately 520, DPA1 in some 600, and DPB1 in roughly 470. Every discovery cohort repertoire had been produced on one sequencing platform. Class I and class II HLA loci were covered by the typing at four-digit resolution. A later analysis re-examined previously published TCR beta repertoires from just over 650 donors and added high-resolution HLA genotyping to investigate patterns of TCR occurrence. In a later genetic analysis, genome-wide SNP genotypes for about three fifths of the 666 donors were used, and that subset was treated as a discovery cohort. Findings and caveats that apply to the study as a whole: A later analysis associated 15,000 to 20,000 TCR beta sequences with specific HLA alleles at a false discovery rate of 0.05. Because some donors lacked HLA typing at each locus, the association tests relied only on the typed subset. This cohort had only TCR beta chains sequenced, and the lack of alpha or paired-chain data limited which features could be detected. A further reported finding was that TCR beta sequences accurately predicted the HLA-A and HLA-B alleles for most subjects in the first cohort. Linkage disequilibrium might explain the correlated functional status among segregating V segments, but an unknown experimental factor could not be ruled out. CMV serostatus was the only immune exposure information available for the cohort. An association between a missense DCLRE1C variant and V-gene and J-gene trimming of TCR beta chains was found in a later genetic analysis and replicated in an independent cohort. In a later analysis, HLA-associated TCR beta chains showed more clonal expansion and lower generation probabilities than non-associated chains that were equally common. The sequencing pipeline was judged likely to have produced a cluster of highly shared sequence variants as a technical artifact. Because counts were too low, around 17 rarely observed V segments, including chromosome 9 orphons, were left out of the earlier analysis of a few hundred of the donors. When HLA alleles, especially DR and DQ, strongly co-occurred, TCR associations were difficult to assign to individual alleles. According to a later genetic analysis, donors in an Asian-associated ancestry cluster had fewer N-insertions in productive TCRs than the approximately 700-donor mean. Presence/absence analyses assumed roughly uniform sequencing depth across donors, an assumption that may not hold. Cytomegalovirus status was reported to be diagnosed by the classifier with high specificity and sensitivity in both the original and validation cohorts. In vitro tests confirmed that a few of the cytomegalovirus-associated TCR beta chains recognize cytomegalovirus antigens. Because the 87-base-pair reads could not distinguish some IMGT-functional V segments, including TRBV6-2 and TRBV6-3, those segments were excluded. In an earlier analysis of around 600 of the donors, most TCR beta V segments appeared in productive rearrangements about 87% or about 30% of the time, broadly matching IMGT annotations. The study listed approximately 160 TCR beta chains as associated with cytomegalovirus. In a later analysis, most CMV-associated TCR beta chains were found to appear HLA-restricted, with HLA associations seemingly driven largely by CMV exposure. A later analysis reported that several top co-occurrence clusters appeared linked to parvovirus B19, influenza, CMV and Epstein-Barr virus. According to a later analysis, TCR association rates differed among HLA loci, with DRB1 alleles showing the most associated TCRs and HLA-C alleles showing the fewest. It was suggested by the authors that the approach could potentially be generalized to other disease states and immunological phenotypes. While some public TCRs were present in many individuals, most TCR sequences turned up only very rarely across donors.

The cohort was made up of about 670 healthy bone marrow donors. All cohort members were sampled while nominally healthy, although unrecorded immune exposures were likely present. The donor was CMV seropositive and was included in the group of 250 to 350 seropositive cohort members. Every donor gave a peripheral blood sample, and the peripheral blood mononuclear cells from that sample were used for TCR beta sequencing. The Qiagen DNeasy Blood Extraction Kit was used to extract genomic DNA from the blood cell samples. The library was obtained by the immunoSEQ multiplex PCR assay. A mixture of 60 forward primers for TCR Vbeta segments and 13 reverse primers for TCR Jbeta segments was used in the multiplex PCR. The CDR3 region of rearranged TCR beta genes was amplified from genomic DNA with a multiplex PCR assay. The amplified TCR beta libraries were sequenced on the Illumina HiSeq System as 87-base-pair reads. In the paper's pipeline: A later analysis counted around 72 million unique TCR beta chains across the 640 or so repertoires, and around 9.9 million of these chains were shared by at least two donors. Raw reads were error-corrected and collapsed into unique sequences with a nearest-neighbor algorithm that merged closely related sequences to remove PCR and sequencing errors. CDR3 sequences were aligned to IMGT reference sequences to assign V, D and J gene segments. For a sequence to be retained, a match of at least six nucleotides to both a V gene segment and a J gene segment was required. Rearrangements were called productive when the CDR3 lacked stop codons and stayed in frame with V and J; all others were non-productive. Following IMGT convention, CDR3 was defined as the stretch from the second conserved V-encoded cysteine to the conserved J-encoded phenylalanine. The earlier analysis of 550 to 650 of the donors excluded any sequence lacking an unambiguous match to a single V gene segment. In an earlier analysis of some 590 of the donors, V segments were called functional above 56.7% productive rearrangements and were called segregating when the between-donor standard deviation exceeded 5%. A statistical classification framework was built for diagnosing cytomegalovirus status from the catalog of TCR beta chain sequences. In a later analysis, TCR nucleotide sequences were compared against IMGT/GENE-DB human TR gene sequences so that V and J genes could be assigned. The TCRdist pipeline was used in a later analysis to assign CDR3 sequences and most-parsimonious VDJ recombination scenarios. In a later analysis, each TCR beta chain was defined by its CDR3 amino acid sequence together with its V-gene family, and reads lacking a unique V-gene family were excluded. A later analysis removed 592 highly shared, low-generation-probability nucleotide sequences to deal with suspected cross-contamination and a sequencing artifact. In a later analysis, a clonal expansion index for each public chain was calculated from normalized within-repertoire ranks of inferred template counts. In a later analysis, generation probabilities were computed with a VDJ recombination model fitted to out-of-frame rearrangements, and the resulting probabilities were checked against IGoR. Hypergeometric tests were used in a later analysis to score TCR-TCR, TCR-HLA and TCR-CMV co-occurrence, with a repertoire-size bias correction applied to the TCR pairs. In a later analysis, false discovery rates were estimated by permuting HLA or CMV assignments 20 times. In a later analysis, co-occurring TCRs were grouped using DBSCAN, and TCRdist sequence similarity was added for clustering within HLA-allele-positive subsets. Repertoires with fewer than 30,000 or more than 120,000 public chains were left out of co-occurrence clustering, as were about five repertoires with anomalous nucleotide sharing. The immuneACCESS repertoire file appears here via TCRdb, limited to in-frame rearrangements. These files lack a portion of the clones; in checked studies, under half of the deficit traces to unresolved V genes, and the cause of the others is not known. V, J and clone size are those of that table, while D and trimming were read from the DNA. This sample lists fewer than 130,000 clones; less than 80% were detected once. The top ten clones comprise 3.8% of the sample.

The germline V gene sets CDR1 to MRHNA and CDR2 to SNTAGT. Including cysteine and phenylalanine, the CDR3 has 18 amino acids. Left in the record is the CDR3 DNA by itself, 54 bases read in frame from the first base. Trimming accounts for 10 bases at V and 2 bases at J, while the number of junction bases matched to no gene is 20. Source material: PBMCs. The chain couples TRBV6-4 to TRBJ2-3; 8 of the junction bases match TRBD2. This receptor was identified in a man aged 30-40 years in good health and CMV-seropositive. The DNA reads as follows: TGTGCCACCCATTCATCGCGGGGGGTGAGCATTTTCACAGATACGCAGTATTTT. Its translation reads: CATHSSRGVSIFTDTQYF.